This paragraph covers one T cell receptor beta chain sequence. Trimming cost V 7 bases and J 2 bases, with 14 bases left between them. There are 14 residues in the CDR3. Germline V lookup: CDR1 SEHNR, CDR2 FQNEAQ (reference sequence). The assay was immunoSEQ multiplex PCR, and TCRdb's table has in-frame clones only and misses some. The repertoire consists of about 99,000 clones, with 94% occurring once and the leading ten covering approximately 0.2%. The data were taken from a study of OX40 agonist ivuxolimab in advanced cancers. The source of this sequence is an adult with an advanced solid tumor such as melanoma, head and neck, liver or kidney cancer. The V gene is TRBV7-9, the J gene TRBJ2-5; no reliable D call. The sample in question was CD4+ or CD8+ T cells sorted from blood, obtained in a trial of the OX40 agonist ivuxolimab. The CDR3 loop reads CASTHTGLQETQYF. The CDR3 nucleotides read TGTGCCAGCACCCATACCGGCTTACAAGAGACCCAGTACTTC.